This TCR beta chain was profiled in a study of T cell responses to AZD1222 COVID-19 vaccine. The CDR3 consists of 14 residues. The junction had 6 bases not matched to a gene; V was cut back by 3 bases and J by 8 bases. Germline CDR1 and CDR2: MNHEY and SVGEGT. In the case of this clone: What it binds is not known.

Repertoires were generated with immunoSEQ multiplex PCR, while TCRdb's copy carries only in-frame clones and drops some. The sample lists under 150,000 clones; approximately 94% were seen once. Study-level results: Spike as a whole was targeted by vaccine-associated CD4 TCRs, dominant at 160-218 and 743-854. Rises in breadth and depth of Spike-specific TCRs came after two AZD1222 doses.

The input for sequencing was peripheral blood, taken on day 0 of AZD1222 vaccination. This sequence joins TRBV6-2 or TRBV6-3 and TRBJ2-4, with 8 bases lining up with TRBD2. This TCR was recovered from an adult in good health. The CDR3 sequence is CASSYPGRGDIQYF. The CDR3 DNA follows: TGTGCCAGCAGTTATCCCGGGAGGGGGGACATTCAGTACTTC.